These 5 T cell receptor beta chains were all obtained from the same sample, sequenced in a study of T-cell reconstitution after alpha-beta-depleted transplantation in children. Preparation of the TCRbeta library was carried out with unique molecular identifiers. In TCRdb, the PCR reads were re-called with MiXCR into one record per CDR3 protein. The data hold hundreds of thousands of distinct CDR3 sequences, with around 10% observed a single time. Here the sequenced sample was PBMCs, taken before TCRalphabeta/CD19-depleted stem cell transplant. The receptors were gathered from a boy under two years old with acute myeloid leukemia, due to receive a stem cell transplant.

Ten or more counts support this clonotype. V usage is TRBV6-5 and J usage is TRBJ2-2; D perhaps matches TRBD1 (5 bases). Germline values: CDR1 MNHEY, CDR2 SVGAGI. This CDR3 contains 16 residues. V lost 0 bases and J lost 1, with 9 bases in between. The CDR3 region is CASSYSYRRNTGELFF. DNA for the CDR3: TGTGCCAGCAGTTACTCCTACAGGAGGAACACCGGGGAGCTGTTTTTT.

This clonotype showed up many times. The chain links TRBV7-3 to TRBJ2-3; TRBD2 matches 11 bases. From germline, CDR1 is SGHTA and CDR2 FQGTGA. This CDR3 contains 18 residues. The V and J ends lost 4 bases and 2 bases, in that order; junction bases with no gene match: 11. The DNA of the CDR3 is TGTGCCAGCAGCTATAGGGGCGGGACTAGCGGATCCACAGATACGCAGTATTTT. The encoded protein is CASSYRGGTSGSTDTQYF.

The table lists this clonotype with many counts. The genes are TRBV3-1 and TRBJ2-6; 7 bases line up with TRBD1. J lost 0 bases, V lost 3 bases, and 5 bases had no gene match. Germline V gives CDR1 LGHDT, CDR2 YNNKEL (reference sequence). This CDR3 contains 17 residues. In DNA form, the CDR3 reads TGTGCCAGCAGCCACCGTCAGGGGGACTCTGGGGCCAACGTCCTGACTTTC. It yields the protein CASSHRQGDSGANVLTF.

This clonotype was counted at least ten times. The chain recombines TRBV10-3 with TRBJ2-5; 13 bases map to TRBD2. The V gene end was trimmed by 4 bases and the J gene end by 3 bases; junction bases not matched to a gene: 5. CDR3 length: 16 amino acids. The germline V gene has CDR1 ENHRY and CDR2 SYGVKD. CDR3 amino acids: CAISGPGTSGKETQYF. In nucleotides, the CDR3 is TGTGCCATCAGTGGACCCGGGACTAGCGGGAAAGAGACCCAGTACTTC.

This clonotype was observed a few times. The V call is TRBV12-3 or TRBV12-4, the J call TRBJ2-1; TRBD2 matches 8 bases. CDR3 length equals 15 residues. Unmatched junction bases numbered 9, after V lost 7 bases and J lost 4 bases. In nucleotides, the CDR3 is TGTGCCAGCAAACCGGGACTAGGGTCTTACAATGAGCAGTTCTTC. Protein sequence: CASKPGLGSYNEQFF.